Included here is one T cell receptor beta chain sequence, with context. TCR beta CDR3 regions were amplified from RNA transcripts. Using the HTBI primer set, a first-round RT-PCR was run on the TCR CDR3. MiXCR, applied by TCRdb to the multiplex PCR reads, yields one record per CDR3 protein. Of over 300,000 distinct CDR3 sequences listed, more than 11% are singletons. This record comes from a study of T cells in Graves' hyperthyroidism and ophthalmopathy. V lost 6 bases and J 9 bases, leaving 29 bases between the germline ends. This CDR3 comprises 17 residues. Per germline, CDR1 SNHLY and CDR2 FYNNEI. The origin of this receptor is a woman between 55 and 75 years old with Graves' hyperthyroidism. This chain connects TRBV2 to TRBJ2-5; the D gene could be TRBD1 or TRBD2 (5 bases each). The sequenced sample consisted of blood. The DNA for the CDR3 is TGTGCCAGCAGCTTAGCGTCTCTCGGGGCGGACCTTTCCCCCCAGTACTTC. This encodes CASSLASLGADLSPQYF.